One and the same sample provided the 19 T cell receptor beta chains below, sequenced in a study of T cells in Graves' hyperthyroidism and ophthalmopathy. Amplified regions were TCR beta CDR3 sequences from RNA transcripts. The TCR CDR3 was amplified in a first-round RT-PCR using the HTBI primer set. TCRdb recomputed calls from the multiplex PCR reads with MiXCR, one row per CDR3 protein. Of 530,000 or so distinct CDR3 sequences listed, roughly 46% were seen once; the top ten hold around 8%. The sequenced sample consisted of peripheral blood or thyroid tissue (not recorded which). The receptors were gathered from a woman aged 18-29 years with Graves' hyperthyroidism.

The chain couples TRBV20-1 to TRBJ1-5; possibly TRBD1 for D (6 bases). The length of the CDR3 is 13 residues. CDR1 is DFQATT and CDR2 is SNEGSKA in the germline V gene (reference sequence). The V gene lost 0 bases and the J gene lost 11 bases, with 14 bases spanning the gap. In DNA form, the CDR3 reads TGCAGTGCTAGAGATTGGAGGGGGGAGACCCAGCATTTT. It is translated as CSARDWRGETQHF.

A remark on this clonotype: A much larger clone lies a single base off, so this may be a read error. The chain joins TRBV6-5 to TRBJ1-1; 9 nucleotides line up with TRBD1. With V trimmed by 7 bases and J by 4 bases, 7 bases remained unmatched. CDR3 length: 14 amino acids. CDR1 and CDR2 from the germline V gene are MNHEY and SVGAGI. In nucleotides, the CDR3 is TGTGCCAGCAAAATAGACAGGGGGAGCACTGAAGCTTTCTTT. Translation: CASKIDRGSTEAFF.

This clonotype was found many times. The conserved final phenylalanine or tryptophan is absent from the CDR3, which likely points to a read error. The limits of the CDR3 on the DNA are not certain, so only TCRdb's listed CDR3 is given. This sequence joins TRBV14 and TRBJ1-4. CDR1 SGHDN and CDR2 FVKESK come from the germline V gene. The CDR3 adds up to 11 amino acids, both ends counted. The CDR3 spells CASSQVKGRVD.

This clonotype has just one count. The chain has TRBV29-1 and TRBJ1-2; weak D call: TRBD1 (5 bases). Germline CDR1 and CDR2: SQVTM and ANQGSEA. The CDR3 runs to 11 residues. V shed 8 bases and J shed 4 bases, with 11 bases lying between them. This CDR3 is CSSRTSYGYTF. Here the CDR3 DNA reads TGCAGCTCCAGGACAAGCTATGGCTACACCTTC.

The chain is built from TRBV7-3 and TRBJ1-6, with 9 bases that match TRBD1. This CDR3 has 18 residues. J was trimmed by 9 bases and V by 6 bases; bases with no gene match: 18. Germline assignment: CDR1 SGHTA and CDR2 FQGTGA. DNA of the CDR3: TGTGCCAGCAGTCGAGCCGGGACAGGGCTAAAATACGGTTCACCCCTCCACTTT. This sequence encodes CASSRAGTGLKYGSPLHF.

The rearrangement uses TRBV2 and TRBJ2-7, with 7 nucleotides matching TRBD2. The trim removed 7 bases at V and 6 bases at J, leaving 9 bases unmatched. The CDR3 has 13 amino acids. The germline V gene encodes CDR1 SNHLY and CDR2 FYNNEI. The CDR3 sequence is CASKGGRKFEQYF. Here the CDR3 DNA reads TGTGCCAGCAAGGGCGGGAGAAAGTTCGAGCAGTACTTC.

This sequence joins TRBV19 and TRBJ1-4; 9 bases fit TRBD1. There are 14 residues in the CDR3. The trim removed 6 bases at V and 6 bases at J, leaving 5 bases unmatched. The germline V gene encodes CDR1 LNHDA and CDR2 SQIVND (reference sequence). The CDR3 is CASSDRGTDEKLFF. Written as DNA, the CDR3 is TGTGCCAGTAGCGACAGGGGGACCGATGAAAAACTGTTTTTT.

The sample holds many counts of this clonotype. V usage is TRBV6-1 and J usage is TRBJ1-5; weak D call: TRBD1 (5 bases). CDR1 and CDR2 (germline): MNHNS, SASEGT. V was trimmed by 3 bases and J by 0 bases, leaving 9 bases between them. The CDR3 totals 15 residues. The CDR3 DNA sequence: TGTGCCAGCAGTGAGGACACCTATAGCAATCAGCCCCAGCATTTT. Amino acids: CASSEDTYSNQPQHF.

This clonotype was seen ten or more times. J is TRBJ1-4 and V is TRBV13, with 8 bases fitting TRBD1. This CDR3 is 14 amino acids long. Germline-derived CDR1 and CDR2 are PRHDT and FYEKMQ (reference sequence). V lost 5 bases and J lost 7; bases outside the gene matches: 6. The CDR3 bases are TGTGCCAGCAGCCACAGGGGGGAGGGTGAAAAACTGTTTTTT. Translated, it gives CASSHRGEGEKLFF.

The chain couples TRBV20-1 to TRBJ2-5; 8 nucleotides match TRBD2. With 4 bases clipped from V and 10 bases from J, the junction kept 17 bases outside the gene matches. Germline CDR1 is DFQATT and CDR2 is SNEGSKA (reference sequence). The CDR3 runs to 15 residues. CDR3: CSAIRAGADTGGQYF. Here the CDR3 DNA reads TGCAGTGCTATCCGAGCGGGAGCCGACACCGGGGGCCAGTACTTC.

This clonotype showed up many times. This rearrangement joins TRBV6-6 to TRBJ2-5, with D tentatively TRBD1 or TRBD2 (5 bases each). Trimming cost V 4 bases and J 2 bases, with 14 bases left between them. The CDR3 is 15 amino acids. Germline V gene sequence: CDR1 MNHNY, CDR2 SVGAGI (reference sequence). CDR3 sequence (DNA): TGTGCCAGCAGTTCTCCGGGACGGAGGCAAGAGACCCAGTACTTC. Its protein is CASSSPGRRQETQYF.

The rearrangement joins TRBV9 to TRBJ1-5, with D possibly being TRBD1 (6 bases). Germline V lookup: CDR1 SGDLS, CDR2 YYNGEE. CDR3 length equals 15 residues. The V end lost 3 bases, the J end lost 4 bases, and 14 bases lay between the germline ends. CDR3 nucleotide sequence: TGTGCCAGCAGCGCGGGGGGAGGGGGAAATCAGCCCCAGCATTTT. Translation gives CASSAGGGGNQPQHF.

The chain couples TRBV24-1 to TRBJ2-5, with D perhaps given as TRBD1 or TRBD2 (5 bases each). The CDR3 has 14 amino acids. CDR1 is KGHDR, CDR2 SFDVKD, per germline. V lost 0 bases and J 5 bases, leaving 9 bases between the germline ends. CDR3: CATSDLAREETQYF. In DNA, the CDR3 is TGTGCCACCAGTGATTTGGCCAGGGAGGAGACCCAGTACTTC.

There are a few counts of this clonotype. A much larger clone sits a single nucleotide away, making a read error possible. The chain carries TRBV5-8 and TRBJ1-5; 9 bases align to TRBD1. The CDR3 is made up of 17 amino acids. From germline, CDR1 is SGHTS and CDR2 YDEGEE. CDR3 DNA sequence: TGTGCCGGCAGCTTGATGGGACAGGGTGTAGGGAATCAGCCCCAGCATTTT. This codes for CAGSLMGQGVGNQPQHF. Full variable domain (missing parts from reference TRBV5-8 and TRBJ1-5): EAGVTQSPTHLIKTRGQQATLRCSPISGHTSVYWYQQALGLGLQFLLWYDEGEERNRGNFPPRFSGRQFPNYSSELNVNALELEDSALYLCAGSLMGQGVGNQPQHFGDGTRLSIL.

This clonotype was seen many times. CDR3 loop: CATSGLGTNYGYTF. The CDR3 nucleotides are TGTGCCACCAGTGGACTCGGCACCAACTATGGCTACACCTTC. The gene calls are TRBV24-1 and TRBJ1-2; D unclear. Germline V gene sequence: CDR1 KGHDR, CDR2 SFDVKD. V was trimmed by 5 bases and J by 2 bases, leaving 11 bases between them. The CDR3 has 14 residues.

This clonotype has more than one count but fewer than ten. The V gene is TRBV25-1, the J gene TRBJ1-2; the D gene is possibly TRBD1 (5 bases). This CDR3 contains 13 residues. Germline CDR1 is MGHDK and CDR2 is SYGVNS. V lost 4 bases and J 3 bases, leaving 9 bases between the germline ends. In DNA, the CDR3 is TGTGCCAGCAGTGCTGTCAGGGACTATGGCTACACCTTC. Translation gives CASSAVRDYGYTF.

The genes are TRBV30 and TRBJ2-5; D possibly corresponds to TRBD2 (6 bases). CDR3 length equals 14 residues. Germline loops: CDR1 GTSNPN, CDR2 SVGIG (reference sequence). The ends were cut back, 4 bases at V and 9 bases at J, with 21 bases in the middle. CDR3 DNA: TGTGCCTGGAACGCCGGGTCGAGGCGCGGGGCCCAGTACTTC. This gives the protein CAWNAGSRRGAQYF. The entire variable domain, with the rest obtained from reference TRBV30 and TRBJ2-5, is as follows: SQTIHQWPATLVQPVGSPLSLECTVEGTSNPNLYWYRQAAGRGLQLLFYSVGIGQISSEVPQNLSASRPQDRQFILSSKKLLLSDSGFYLCAWNAGSRRGAQYFGPGTRLLVL.

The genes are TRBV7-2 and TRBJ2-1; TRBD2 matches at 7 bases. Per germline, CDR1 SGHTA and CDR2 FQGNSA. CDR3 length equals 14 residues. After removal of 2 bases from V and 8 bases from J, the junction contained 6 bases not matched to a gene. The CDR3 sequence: CASSLSGTKHEQFF. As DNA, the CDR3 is TGTGCCAGCAGCTTATCCGGGACTAAGCATGAGCAGTTCTTC.

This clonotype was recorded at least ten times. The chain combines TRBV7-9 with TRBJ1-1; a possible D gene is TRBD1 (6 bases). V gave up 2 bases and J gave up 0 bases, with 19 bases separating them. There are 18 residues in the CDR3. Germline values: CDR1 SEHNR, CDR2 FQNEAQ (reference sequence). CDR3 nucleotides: TGTGCCAGCAGCTTACGGGGGCAATGGGCGACGGTGAACACTGAAGCTTTCTTT. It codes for CASSLRGQWATVNTEAFF.